This entry features one T cell receptor beta chain sequence. This clone was seen a handful of times. Its antigen target is currently unknown. No much larger clone is present one base from it, and per-base qualities are unavailable. Within the sample, other DNA sequences also encode this same CDR3. In total, approximately 690 healthy bone marrow donors made up the cohort. At the time of sampling, all cohort members were nominally healthy, though unrecorded immune exposures were likely present. The donor was CMV seronegative and belonged to the group of approximately 320 seronegative cohort members. A peripheral blood sample was provided by each donor, and peripheral blood mononuclear cells were used for TCR beta sequencing. The Qiagen DNeasy Blood Extraction Kit was used to extract genomic DNA from the blood cell samples. The sample belongs to a study of cytomegalovirus exposure and HLA in healthy donors (TCRdb year 2017). Broadly, across the study: According to an earlier analysis of 450 to 650 of the donors, about 179 million T cells yielded roughly 110 million unique TCR beta sequences and more than 250 Gb of sequence data. Roughly 300 gigabases of sequencing data and roughly 80 million unique TCR sequences made up an early release that covered 640 HLA-typed donors. Of the roughly 400 genotyped donors, around 81% fell in the genetic ancestry cluster associated with self-reported Caucasian donors. The study was designed to test whether signatures of past pathogen exposure could be identified by cataloging public T cell receptors. The study used immunosequencing to profile the T cell repertoires of approximately 630 subjects and linked those repertoires to cytomegalovirus serostatus. A separate validation cohort of 100 to 150 different subjects was used in addition to the roughly 720-subject first cohort. The study combined high-throughput TCR immunosequencing, statistical association of individual TCRs with disease status, and machine learning to predict cytomegalovirus infection status. A later analysis re-examined previously published TCR beta repertoires from about 670 donors and added high-resolution HLA genotyping to investigate patterns of TCR occurrence. The later analysis used no new phenotypic data to find candidate immune exposures, relying instead on TCR beta sequences and their occurrence across donors. To decide whether each TCR beta V gene segment behaved as functional or pseudogenic, an earlier analysis of 587 of the donors relied on high-throughput TCR beta sequencing. Donor age, sex, ethnicity and CMV serostatus were compiled alongside the repertoire data. A later genetic analysis took genome-wide SNP genotypes for about three fifths of the roughly 700 donors and used that subset as a discovery cohort. All discovery cohort repertoires had been generated using a single sequencing platform. HLA typing included class I and class II loci at four-digit resolution. The number of typed donors differed by locus: about 620-640 for A, B, C, DRB1 and DQB1; 500 to 550 for DQA1; 606 for DPA1; and 400 to 480 for DPB1. Roughly five DR-DQ haplotypes were handled as single units for association and clustering because linkage in the cohort was strong. On average, around 240,000 unique TCR beta nucleotide sequences were sequenced per donor among more than 350 genotyped donors of the cohort, with roughly a sixth of those sequences being non-productive. What the authors observed across the whole study: Several of the top co-occurrence clusters appeared to be linked to parvovirus B19, influenza, CMV and Epstein-Barr virus, according to a later analysis. This cohort had only TCR beta chains sequenced, and the lack of alpha or paired-chain data limited which features could be detected. Broadly in line with IMGT annotations, most TCR beta V segments showed up in productive rearrangements about 90% or about 30% of the time in an earlier analysis of 587 of the donors. A later genetic analysis associated a missense DCLRE1C variant with V-gene and J-gene trimming of TCR beta chains, and an independent cohort replicated the association. Because the 87-base-pair reads could not distinguish some IMGT-functional V segments, including TRBV6-2 and TRBV6-3, those segments were excluded. A later analysis associated about 17,000 TCR beta sequences with specific HLA alleles at a false discovery rate of 0.05. The sequencing pipeline was judged likely to have produced a cluster of highly shared sequence variants as a technical artifact. The classifier was reported to diagnose cytomegalovirus status with high specificity and sensitivity in both the original cohort and the validation cohort. A further reported finding was that TCR beta sequences accurately predicted the HLA-A and HLA-B alleles for most subjects in the first cohort. A later genetic analysis reported fewer N-insertions in productive TCRs among donors in an Asian-associated ancestry cluster than the roughly 700-donor mean. The presence/absence analyses assumed that sequencing depth was roughly uniform across donors, and that assumption may not be true. Immune exposure information for the cohort was limited to CMV serostatus. In a later analysis, the rate of TCR association differed among HLA loci, with DRB1 alleles having the most associated TCRs and HLA-C alleles having the fewest. In a later analysis, HLA-associated TCR beta chains showed more clonal expansion and lower generation probabilities than non-associated chains that were equally common. Linkage disequilibrium might explain the correlated functional status among segregating V segments, but an unknown experimental factor could not be ruled out. Most CMV-associated TCR beta chains appeared to be HLA-restricted in a later analysis, and the HLA associations seemed to be driven largely by CMV exposure. While some public TCRs were present in many individuals, most TCR sequences turned up only very rarely across donors. A total of about 180 TCR beta chains were listed by the study as associated with cytomegalovirus. When HLA alleles, especially DR and DQ, strongly co-occurred, attributing TCR associations to individual alleles was difficult. In vitro tests confirmed that three of the cytomegalovirus-associated TCR beta chains recognize cytomegalovirus antigens. Because HLA typing was missing for some donors at each locus, association tests included only the typed subset. Some 16 rarely observed V segments, including chromosome 9 orphons, were excluded from the earlier analysis of 550 to 700 of the donors because counts were too low. It was suggested by the authors that the approach could potentially be generalized to other disease states and immunological phenotypes.

A distance of 7 bases separates the germline ends of V and J, which lose 0 bases and 0 bases respectively. Measured from the cysteine to the phenylalanine, the CDR3 is 14 residues long. Only CDR3 DNA is held: 42 bases, read in frame from base 1. For CDR1 and CDR2, the germline V gene lists SGHDT and YYEEEE. Library preparation employed the immunoSEQ multiplex PCR assay. For the multiplex PCR, a mixture combining 60 forward primers for TCR Vbeta segments and 13 reverse primers for TCR Jbeta segments was used. The CDR3 region of rearranged TCR beta genes was amplified from genomic DNA with a multiplex PCR assay. The amplified TCR beta libraries were sequenced on the Illumina HiSeq System as 87-base-pair reads. In the original analysis: A later analysis counted 65 million to 90 million unique TCR beta chains across the 666 repertoires, and some 11 million of these chains were shared by at least two donors. Raw reads were error-corrected and collapsed into unique sequences with a nearest-neighbor algorithm that merged closely related sequences to remove PCR and sequencing errors. CDR3 sequences were aligned to IMGT reference sequences to assign V, D and J gene segments. For a sequence to be retained, a match of at least six nucleotides to both a V gene segment and a J gene segment was required. A rearrangement was called productive if the CDR3 had no stop codons and remained in frame with V and J, and every other rearrangement was called non-productive. CDR3 was defined according to IMGT convention as the region running from the second conserved V-encoded cysteine to the conserved J-encoded phenylalanine. Sequences without an unambiguous match to a single V gene segment were excluded from the earlier analysis of over 500 of the donors. An earlier analysis of approximately 590 of the donors called V segments functional above 56.7% productive rearrangements and segregating when the between-donor standard deviation exceeded 5%. To diagnose cytomegalovirus status from the catalog of TCR beta chain sequences, a statistical classification framework was built. A later analysis assigned V and J genes by comparing TCR nucleotide sequences with IMGT/GENE-DB human TR gene sequences. Using the TCRdist pipeline, a later analysis assigned CDR3 sequences along with most-parsimonious VDJ recombination scenarios. In a later analysis, each TCR beta chain was defined by its CDR3 amino acid sequence together with its V-gene family, and reads without a unique V-gene family were excluded. A later analysis removed 550 to 650 highly shared, low-generation-probability nucleotide sequences to deal with suspected cross-contamination and a sequencing artifact. In a later analysis, a clonal expansion index was calculated for each public chain from normalized within-repertoire ranks of inferred template counts. In a later analysis, generation probabilities were computed with a VDJ recombination model fitted to out-of-frame rearrangements, and the resulting probabilities were checked against IGoR. Hypergeometric tests were used in a later analysis to score TCR-TCR, TCR-HLA and TCR-CMV co-occurrence, with a repertoire-size bias correction applied to the TCR pairs. To estimate false discovery rates, a later analysis permuted the HLA or CMV assignments 20 times. In a later analysis, co-occurring TCRs were grouped with DBSCAN, and TCRdist sequence similarity was added when clustering was performed within HLA-allele-positive subsets. Co-occurrence clustering excluded repertoires with fewer than 30,000 or more than 120,000 public chains, plus five with anomalous nucleotide sharing. What TCRdb holds here is the immuneACCESS table cut down to in-frame rearrangements. Part of the clones is not present; checked against another copy, under half of the missing clones reflect an unresolved V gene, and the others are unexplained. V and J calls and clone size come straight from that table; D and trimming were deduced from the DNA. The sample table shows 200,000 to 250,000 clones, and about 80% are seen once. The top ten clonotypes cover about 0.58% of the sample.

The chain is assembled from TRBV5-6 and TRBJ2-7; the D segment could be TRBD1, given 5 matching bases. This TCR was recovered from a woman aged 40 to 49 in good health and CMV-seronegative. Sequenced: PBMCs. The CDR3 reads as follows: CASSLDRSSYEQYF. The sequenced DNA is TGTGCCAGCAGCTTGGACAGGAGCTCCTACGAGCAGTACTTC.